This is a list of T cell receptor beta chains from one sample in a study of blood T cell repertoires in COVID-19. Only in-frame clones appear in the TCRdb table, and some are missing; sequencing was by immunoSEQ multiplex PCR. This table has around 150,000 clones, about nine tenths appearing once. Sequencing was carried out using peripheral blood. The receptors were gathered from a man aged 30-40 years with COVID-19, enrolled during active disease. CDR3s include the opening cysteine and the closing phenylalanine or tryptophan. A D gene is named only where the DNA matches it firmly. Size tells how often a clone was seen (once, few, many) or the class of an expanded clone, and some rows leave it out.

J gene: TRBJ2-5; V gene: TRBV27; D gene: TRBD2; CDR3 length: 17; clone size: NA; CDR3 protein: CASSRLAGAGVGETQYF; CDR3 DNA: TGTGCCAGCAGTCGACTAGCGGGAGCCGGGGTCGGGGAGACCCAGTACTTC
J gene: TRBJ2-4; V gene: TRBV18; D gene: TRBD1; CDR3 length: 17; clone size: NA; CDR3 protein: CASSPQGAKAAKNIQYF; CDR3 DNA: TGTGCCAGCTCACCACAGGGGGCGAAGGCGGCCAAAAACATTCAGTACTTC
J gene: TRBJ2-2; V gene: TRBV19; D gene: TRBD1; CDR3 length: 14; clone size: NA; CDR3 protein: CVSIDRANTGELFF; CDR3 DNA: TGTGTTTCAATCGACAGGGCGAACACCGGGGAGCTGTTTTTT
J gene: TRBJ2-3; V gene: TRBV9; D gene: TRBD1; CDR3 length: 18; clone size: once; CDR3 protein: CASSVGLMGQGNTDTQYF; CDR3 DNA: TGTGCCAGCAGCGTAGGGTTGATGGGACAGGGAAACACAGATACGCAGTATTTT
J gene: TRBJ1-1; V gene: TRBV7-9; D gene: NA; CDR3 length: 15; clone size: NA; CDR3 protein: CASSLAVGVNTEAFF; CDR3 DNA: TGTGCCAGCAGCTTAGCTGTAGGAGTGAACACTGAAGCTTTCTTT
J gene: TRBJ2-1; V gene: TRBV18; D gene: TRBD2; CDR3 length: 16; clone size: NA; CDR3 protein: CASSPPGGRTYNEQFF; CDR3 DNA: TGTGCCAGCTCACCACCGGGCGGGAGGACGTACAATGAGCAGTTCTTC
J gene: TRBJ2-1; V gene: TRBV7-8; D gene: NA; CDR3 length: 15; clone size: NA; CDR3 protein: CASSLDPGSYNEQFF; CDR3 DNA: TGTGCCAGCAGCTTAGATCCAGGTTCCTACAATGAGCAGTTCTTC
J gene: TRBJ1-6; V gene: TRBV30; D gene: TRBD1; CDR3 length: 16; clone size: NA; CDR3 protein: CAWSVPRTGGFSPLHF; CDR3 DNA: TGTGCCTGGAGTGTACCGCGGACAGGGGGCTTTTCACCCCTCCACTTT
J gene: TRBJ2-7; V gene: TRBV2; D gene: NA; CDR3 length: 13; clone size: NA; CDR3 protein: CASLEGVTYEQYF; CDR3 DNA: TGTGCCAGCTTAGAGGGGGTAACCTACGAGCAGTACTTC
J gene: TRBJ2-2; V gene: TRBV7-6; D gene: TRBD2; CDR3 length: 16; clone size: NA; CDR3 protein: CASSSGLAGVSGELFF; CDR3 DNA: TGTGCCAGCAGCTCTGGACTAGCGGGAGTCTCTGGGGAGCTGTTTTTT
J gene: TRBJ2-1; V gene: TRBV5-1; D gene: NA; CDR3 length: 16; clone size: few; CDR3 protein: CASSLIPTGSYNEQFF; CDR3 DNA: TGCGCCAGCAGCTTGATTCCGACAGGATCCTACAATGAGCAGTTCTTC